The 27 T cell receptor beta chains given below trace back to one sample, sequenced in a study of blood T cell repertoires in COVID-19. Assay: immunoSEQ multiplex PCR; the TCRdb copy retains only in-frame clones and omits some. The table lists hundreds of thousands of clones, 70% to 85% of them singletons. Material for sequencing was peripheral blood. Receptors were obtained from a woman aged 80 or over with acute or convalescent COVID-19.

This sequence joins TRBV21-1 and TRBJ1-1; the D call in the table, TRBD1, was not verified against the DNA. TRBV21-1 is annotated as a pseudogene. The CDR3 covers 15 residues. The CDR3 loop reads CASSKDRGPNTEAFF. CDR3 nucleotide sequence: TGTGCCAGCAGCAAAGACAGGGGCCCGAACACTGAAGCTTTCTTT.

The chain carries TRBV28 and TRBJ1-1; 8 nucleotides match TRBD1. Unmatched junction bases numbered 6, after V lost 7 bases and J lost 5 bases. The CDR3 consists of 13 residues. Germline V CDR1 and CDR2: MDHEN, SYDVKM. The CDR3 is CASILRGRTEAFF. The CDR3 region has the DNA TGTGCCAGCATTCTCAGGGGGCGTACTGAAGCTTTCTTT.

The gene calls are TRBV19 and TRBJ2-2; TRBD1 matches 9 bases. Germline lookup yields CDR1 LNHDA and CDR2 SQIVND (reference sequence). The J segment lost 6 bases and the V segment lost 6 bases, leaving 11 bases of the junction unmatched. This CDR3 has 16 amino acids. CDR3 sequence (DNA): TGTGCCAGTAGAAAACCGGGACAGGGCAGTCCCGGGGAGCTGTTTTTT. It is translated as CASRKPGQGSPGELFF.

This rearrangement joins TRBV4-1 to TRBJ1-1; no firm D call. Germline assignment: CDR1 MGHRA and CDR2 YSYEKL. This CDR3 has 19 residues. Between the trimmed V and J ends, which lost 0 bases and 0 bases, there was a span of 20 bases. The CDR3 nucleotides are TGCGCCAGCAGCCAAGAAATTTATCGACAAGCTAATATGAACACTGAAGCTTTCTTT. It translates to CASSQEIYRQANMNTEAFF.

The genes are TRBV6-2 or TRBV6-3 and TRBJ2-1; D not resolved. The CDR3 has 13 residues. V lost 4 bases to trimming and J lost 9 bases, with 13 bases between them. Germline loops: CDR1 MNHEY, CDR2 SVGEGT. CDR3 nucleotides: TGTGCCAGCAGTTTGCAACTCCGGAGTGAGCAGTTCTTC. This gives the protein CASSLQLRSEQFF.

V usage is TRBV10-3 and J usage is TRBJ1-2; D ambiguous. The germline CDR1 and CDR2 sequences are ENHRY and SYGVKD. The CDR3 extends over 14 amino acids. Trimming left V 0 bases short and J 3 bases short, with 8 bases between. CDR3 coding DNA: TGTGCCATCAGTGAGTCGAGGACTCACTATGGCTACACCTTC. This encodes CAISESRTHYGYTF.

V is TRBV19 and J is TRBJ1-2; 8 bases agree with TRBD1. The V segment lost 3 bases and the J segment 5 bases; nucleotides outside the gene matches: 8. The CDR3 covers 15 residues. Germline V gene lookup returns CDR1 LNHDA and CDR2 SQIVND (reference sequence). The CDR3 nucleotides read TGTGCCAGTAGTATGAAAAACAGGGGGACTTATGGCTACACCTTC. Residues: CASSMKNRGTYGYTF.

The rearrangement uses TRBV12-2 and TRBJ2-3; TRBD2 is the table's D call, not checked against the DNA. TRBV12-2 is reported as a pseudogene. CDR3 length: 17 residues. The CDR3 bases are TGTGCAAGTCGCTTAGGCTCCCCTAGCGGTGACACAGATACGCAGTATTTT. This translates into CASRLGSPSGDTDTQYF.

J is TRBJ2-1 and V is TRBV3-1 (or the pseudogene TRBV3-2); 7 bases are shared with TRBD1. The V and J ends lost 3 bases and 4 bases, in that order; junction bases with no gene match: 9. This CDR3 is 16 amino acids long. Germline V gene data show CDR1 as LGHDT and CDR2 as YNNKEL (reference sequence). CDR3 region: CASSQDSRGPYNEQFF. The CDR3, as DNA: TGTGCCAGCAGCCAGGATTCTAGGGGGCCTTACAATGAGCAGTTCTTC.

The chain uses TRBV19 and TRBJ2-7, with D perhaps TRBD1 (6 bases). The length of the CDR3 is 14 residues. Between the trimmed V and J ends, which lost 4 bases and 5 bases, there was a span of 15 bases. CDR1 is LNHDA and CDR2 is SQIVND in the germline V gene (reference sequence). The CDR3 protein is CASSTTRDNHEQYF. In DNA form, the CDR3 reads TGTGCCAGTAGTACCACCCGGGACAACCACGAGCAGTACTTC.

This clone has only a few counts. This rearrangement joins TRBV5-4 to TRBJ2-2, with D uncertain. The V gene's germline CDR1 is SGHNT and CDR2 YYREEE (reference sequence). CDR3 length: 14 amino acids. With 2 bases removed from V and 3 bases from J, the gap between germline ends came to 8 bases. CDR3 residues: CASSFNRDTGELFF. The CDR3 DNA is TGTGCCAGCAGCTTCAACAGAGACACCGGGGAGCTGTTTTTT.

This chain links TRBV20-1 with TRBJ2-7; 11 bases match TRBD1. The V segment lost 3 bases and the J segment 7 bases; nucleotides outside the gene matches: 11. Germline CDR1 is DFQATT and CDR2 is SNEGSKA (reference sequence). The CDR3 is 15 residues long. The CDR3 coding sequence is TGCAGTGCTAGTGGGACAGGGGGTTTCGAGCCTGAGCAGTACTTC. This translates into CSASGTGGFEPEQYF.

The rearrangement uses TRBV15 and TRBJ2-2; TRBD2 agrees at 14 bases. The CDR3 is 20 amino acids. In germline, CDR1 is LNHNV, CDR2 YYDKDF (reference sequence). V was clipped by 5 bases and J by 1 base; unmatched bases: 12. Here the CDR3 DNA reads TGTGCCACCAGCGCCCGCCGGGGACTAGCGGGGGCCTTGAACACCGGGGAGCTGTTTTTT. This sequence encodes CATSARRGLAGALNTGELFF.

J is TRBJ2-2 and V is TRBV5-4; D might be TRBD1 (7 bases). This CDR3 spans 17 amino acids. Trimming removed 4 bases at V and 1 base at J, with 17 bases between. CDR1 and CDR2 from the germline V gene are SGHNT and YYREEE (reference sequence). CDR3 sequence (DNA): TGTGCCAGCAGCCGAGGGGGCTCGGGGGAGAACACCGGGGAGCTGTTTTTT. Protein sequence: CASSRGGSGENTGELFF.

This CDR3 is CASSLQDQGQFF. CDR3 bases: TGTGCCAGCAGCTTACAGGACCAAGGGCAGTTCTTC. This chain joins TRBV9 and TRBJ2-1; D perhaps matches TRBD1 (5 bases). Germline V gives CDR1 SGDLS, CDR2 YYNGEE. Deletions cut 4 bases from V and 12 bases from J, with 14 bases between. The CDR3 loop spans 12 amino acids.

This chain links TRBV6-5 with TRBJ1-5, with D unclear. The CDR3 length is 15 residues. Germline CDR1 reads MNHEY; CDR2 reads SVGAGI. V gave up 7 bases and J gave up 0 bases, with 13 bases separating them. For the CDR3, the DNA is TGTGCCAGCATCTACGATAATTATAGCAATCAGCCCCAGCATTTT. Translating it yields CASIYDNYSNQPQHF.

This clone was observed once. This chain links TRBV18 with TRBJ1-5; D gene uncertain. The ends were cut back, 2 bases at V and 5 bases at J, with 7 bases in the middle. The CDR3 runs to 13 residues. From germline, CDR1 is KGHSH and CDR2 LQKENI. Here the CDR3 reads CASSPTGHQPQHF. The DNA of the CDR3 is TGTGCCAGCTCACCAACGGGTCATCAGCCCCAGCATTTT.

This clone was observed a single time. The chain employs TRBV7-9 and TRBJ2-1, with TRBD1 matching 7 bases. CDR1 SEHNR and CDR2 FQNEAQ come from the germline V gene (reference sequence). The junction had 8 bases not matched to a gene; V was cut back by 7 bases and J by 2 bases. CDR3 length equals 15 residues. The CDR3 is CASTHWQGAYNEQFF. CDR3 bases: TGTGCCAGCACCCATTGGCAGGGGGCCTACAATGAGCAGTTCTTC.

This clone has a handful of counts. This chain uses TRBV21-1 with TRBJ1-2; the table's D gene call, TRBD1, was not cross checked with the DNA. TRBV21-1 is shown as a pseudogene. The CDR3 covers 12 residues. The CDR3 DNA sequence: TGTGCCAGCAGCAAATGTAGGGGTGGCTACACCTTC. It is translated as CASSKCRGGYTF.

The chain links TRBV6-5 to TRBJ2-5; 8 positions agree with TRBD1. The CDR3 consists of 15 residues. The V gene's germline CDR1 is MNHEY and CDR2 SVGAGI. V trimming: 0 bases; J trimming: 4 bases; junction bases outside the gene matches: 4. In DNA form, the CDR3 reads TGTGCCAGCAGTTACTCCCCAGGGACAGGAGAGACCCAGTACTTC. It encodes CASSYSPGTGETQYF.

The V gene is TRBV4-3, the J gene TRBJ2-5; 7 positions agree with TRBD1. The CDR3 is made up of 14 amino acids. Germline CDR1 is LGHNA and CDR2 is YSLEER. Trimming took 3 bases from V and 2 from J; bases not matched to a gene: 3. CDR3 loop: CASSHLTGQETQYF. CDR3 DNA: TGCGCCAGCAGCCACCTGACAGGGCAAGAGACCCAGTACTTC.

The chain links TRBV5-1 to TRBJ2-1; TRBD2 aligns across 13 bases. Germline CDR1 reads SGHRS; CDR2 reads YFSETQ. The junction had 5 bases not matched to a gene; V was cut back by 6 bases and J by 5 bases. The CDR3 loop spans 15 amino acids. The CDR3 bases are TGCGCCAGCACCAGGACTAGCGGGAGAGACAATGAGCAGTTCTTC. As protein: CASTRTSGRDNEQFF.

This chain joins TRBV5-1 and TRBJ2-5; 9 bases line up with TRBD2. This CDR3 is built from 15 residues. V trimming: 5 bases; J trimming: 1 base; junction bases outside the gene matches: 6. The germline gives CDR1 SGHRS, CDR2 YFSETQ. The CDR3 here is CASRGGGAFQETQYF. In DNA form, the CDR3 reads TGCGCCAGCAGGGGCGGGGGGGCCTTCCAAGAGACCCAGTACTTC.

This chain uses TRBV5-1 with TRBJ1-1; 12 bases align to TRBD1. Germline trimming cut 4 bases from V and 10 bases from J; bases unmatched to any gene: 8. The CDR3 has 14 residues. The germline V gene encodes CDR1 SGHRS and CDR2 YFSETQ. The CDR3 bases are TGCGCCAGCAGCGGGGGGACAGGGGGCCTCCCAGCTTTCTTT. Its protein is CASSGGTGGLPAFF.

The rearrangement joins TRBV18 to TRBJ1-6; D is unresolved. Germline CDR1 KGHSH, CDR2 LQKENI. V was shortened by 0 bases and J by 6 bases, with 9 bases between the two germline ends. The CDR3 is 15 amino acids. CDR3 sequence (DNA): TGTGCCAGCTCACCACCGGGCACCAGTAATTCACCCCTCCACTTT. It translates to CASSPPGTSNSPLHF.

The rearrangement joins TRBV28 to TRBJ1-2; the match to TRBD1 covers 10 bases. The CDR3 is made up of 13 amino acids. CDR1 is MDHEN, CDR2 SYDVKM, per germline. Trimming took 3 bases from V and 6 from J; bases not matched to a gene: 1. CDR3 sequence: CASSLGQGNGYTF. In DNA form, the CDR3 reads TGTGCCAGCAGTTTGGGACAGGGGAATGGCTACACCTTC.

The chain employs TRBV11-3 and TRBJ2-5; 7 nucleotides match TRBD1. Per germline, CDR1 SGHNT and CDR2 YENEEA. The CDR3 is made up of 15 amino acids. J gave up 3 bases and V 0 bases, and 4 bases lay outside the gene matches. The DNA for the CDR3 is TGTGCCAGCAGCTTAGATTCCGGGACAGAAGAGACCCAGTACTTC. Translation gives CASSLDSGTEETQYF. Supplemented by reference TRBV11-3 and TRBJ2-5, the full variable domain reads EAGVVQSPRYKIIEKKQPVAFWCNPISGHNTLYWYLQNLGQGPELLIRYENEEAVDDSQLPKDRFSAERLKGVDSTLKIQPAELGDSAVYLCASSLDSGTEETQYFGPGTRLLVL.